This T cell receptor (beta chain) was observed in a study of memory CD4+ T cells and cytomegalovirus serostatus. The sort gate was single viable CD3+CD4+CD8-CD45RO+ cells for memory CD4+ T cells. TCRdb keeps only in-frame clones here, not all; method: immunoSEQ multiplex PCR. The data hold about 57,000 clones, with more than 60% observed a single time. CDR3 size: 13 residues. CDR1 is SQVTM, CDR2 ANQGSEA, per germline. V lost 3 bases and J lost 2, with 10 bases in between. V is TRBV29-1 and J is TRBJ2-5, with no clear D. Sequencing was performed on memory CD4+ T cells from blood. This clonotype was sampled from an adult in good health and CMV-seronegative. CDR3 sequence (DNA): TGCAGCGTTGACCGGGTGTTACAAGAGACCCAGTACTTC. It translates to CSVDRVLQETQYF.